The 21 T cell receptor beta chains presented below share a single source sample, sequenced in a study of blood T cell repertoires in COVID-19. Repertoires were generated with immunoSEQ multiplex PCR, while TCRdb's copy carries only in-frame clones and drops some. The repertoire holds approximately 83,000 clones, 75% to 85% seen once, with just under 10% in the top ten. Sequencing input: peripheral blood. The receptors were gathered from a woman aged 80 or over with acute or convalescent COVID-19.

The J gene is TRBJ2-7, the V gene TRBV5-5; tentative D call: TRBD1 (8 bases). V was clipped by 4 bases and J by 4 bases, with 18 bases between them. From germline, CDR1 is SGHKS and CDR2 YYEKEE (reference sequence). The CDR3 has 15 residues. The CDR3 loop reads CASSPTGGVNYEQYF. Written as DNA, the CDR3 is TGTGCCAGCAGCCCTACAGGGGGGGTTAATTACGAGCAGTACTTC. The full variable domain, its missing parts supplied by reference TRBV5-5 and TRBJ2-7, is DAGVTQSPTHLIKTRGQQVTLRCSPISGHKSVSWYQQVLGQGPQFIFQYYEKEERGRGNFPDRFSARQFPNYSSELNVNALLLGDSALYLCASSPTGGVNYEQYFGPGTRLTVT.

This chain joins TRBV30 and TRBJ2-1, with D possibly matching TRBD1 (6 bases). Germline V gives CDR1 GTSNPN, CDR2 SVGIG (reference sequence). V lost 1 base and J 5 bases, leaving 12 bases between the germline ends. The CDR3 totals 14 residues. The CDR3 DNA follows: TGTGCCTGGAGTGAGGGACAACCAAACAATGAGCAGTTCTTC. Translation: CAWSEGQPNNEQFF.

The chain links TRBV5-4 to TRBJ1-5; D might be TRBD1 (5 bases). The CDR3 sequence is 15 residues long. The germline V gene has CDR1 SGHNT and CDR2 YYREEE (reference sequence). V shed 4 bases and J shed 0 bases, with 11 bases lying between them. CDR3 residues: CASSSLGDSNQPQHF. CDR3 nucleotides: TGTGCCAGCAGCAGCCTAGGGGATAGCAATCAGCCCCAGCATTTT.

This sequence joins TRBV7-9 and TRBJ2-1; the match to TRBD2 covers 14 bases. V trimming: 5 bases; J trimming: 10 bases; junction bases outside the gene matches: 10. Germline loops: CDR1 SEHNR, CDR2 FQNEAQ (reference sequence). This CDR3 has 16 amino acids. This CDR3 reads CASSPRRLAGGGEQFF. CDR3 nucleotides: TGTGCCAGCAGCCCCCGGCGACTAGCGGGAGGGGGGGAGCAGTTCTTC.

The gene calls are TRBV7-9 and TRBJ1-6; D not certain. V lost 1 base, J lost 5 bases, and 9 bases lay in between. Germline loops: CDR1 SEHNR, CDR2 FQNEAQ (reference sequence). This CDR3 has 15 residues. The CDR3 loop reads CASSLGRRHNSPLHF. As DNA, the CDR3 is TGTGCCAGCAGCTTAGGGAGACGGCATAATTCACCCCTCCACTTT.

This clone was picked up one time. The V and J genes are TRBV30 and TRBJ1-1, with D unclear. Trimming took 3 bases from V and 1 from J, leaving 6 bases between them. CDR1 is GTSNPN and CDR2 is SVGIG in the germline V gene (reference sequence). The CDR3 runs 12 residues. The CDR3 sequence is CAWRAGNTEAFF. The CDR3 coding sequence is TGTGCCTGGAGGGCGGGGAACACTGAAGCTTTCTTT.

J is TRBJ2-2 and V is TRBV2, with a possible D match to TRBD1 (6 bases). The length of the CDR3 is 14 residues. The V gene's germline CDR1 is SNHLY and CDR2 FYNNEI. Between the trimmed V and J ends, which lost 8 bases and 1 base, there was a span of 11 bases. CDR3 sequence (DNA): TGTGCCAGCCGGCGGACAGTGAACACCGGGGAGCTGTTTTTT. Protein: CASRRTVNTGELFF. Complete variable domain (other parts from reference TRBV2 and TRBJ2-2): EPEVTQTPSHQVTQMGQEVILRCVPISNHLYFYWYRQILGQKVEFLVSFYNNEISEKSEIFDDQFSVERPDGSNFTLKIRSTKLEDSAMYFCASRRTVNTGELFFGEGSRLTVL.

This clone was detected only a few times. The V gene is TRBV7-2, the J gene TRBJ1-5; D is ambiguous. Trimming took off 0 bases at V and 5 bases at J, with 8 bases between the two ends. Germline-derived CDR1 and CDR2 are SGHTA and FQGNSA. The CDR3 is 14 amino acids. The CDR3 is CASSLAAGYQPQHF. As DNA, the CDR3 is TGTGCCAGCAGCTTAGCGGCAGGATATCAGCCCCAGCATTTT. Supplemented by reference TRBV7-2 and TRBJ1-5, the full variable domain reads GAGVSQSPSNKVTEKGKDVELRCDPISGHTALYWYRQSLGQGLEFLIYFQGNSAPDKSGLPSDRFSAERTGGSVSTLTIQRTQQEDSAVYLCASSLAAGYQPQHFGDGTRLSIL.

This clone was detected only once. The CDR3 DNA follows: TGTGCCAGCACCGTTAGCGGGGAGACCCAGTACTTC. Its translation: CASTVSGETQYF. The chain joins TRBV28 to TRBJ2-5; TRBD2 matches at 7 bases. The CDR3 loop spans 12 amino acids. The V segment lost 7 bases and the J segment 5 bases; nucleotides outside the gene matches: 4. CDR1 and CDR2 from the germline V gene are MDHEN and SYDVKM.

This chain uses TRBV28 with TRBJ2-5; D possibly corresponds to TRBD2 (7 bases). Germline V gene lookup returns CDR1 MDHEN and CDR2 SYDVKM. V gave up 7 bases and J gave up 5 bases, with 17 bases separating them. This CDR3 region has 14 residues. The CDR3 region is CASTIGGRGETQYF. The CDR3 region has the DNA TGTGCCAGCACGATCGGGGGGCGCGGGGAGACCCAGTACTTC. Full variable domain (remainder filled in from reference TRBV28 and TRBJ2-5): DVKVTQSSRYLVKRTGEKVFLECVQDMDHENMFWYRQDPGLGLRLIYFSYDVKMKEKGDIPEGYSVSREKKERFSLILESASTNQTSMYLCASTIGGRGETQYFGPGTRLLVL.

V usage is TRBV27 and J usage is TRBJ1-3; D is unresolved. The CDR3 totals 14 residues. The V and J ends lost 0 bases and 0 bases respectively, with 3 bases between them. The V gene's germline CDR1 is MNHEY and CDR2 SMNVEV (reference sequence). The CDR3 is CASSLSHSGNTIYF. The CDR3 DNA sequence: TGTGCCAGCAGTTTATCCCACTCTGGAAACACCATATATTTT.

The rearrangement uses TRBV6-5 and TRBJ1-2; TRBD1 matches 7 bases. Trimming removed 7 bases from V and 2 bases from J; junction bases left unmatched: 7. The CDR3 contains 14 residues. In germline, CDR1 is MNHEY, CDR2 SVGAGI. This chain's CDR3 is CASIFGQENYGYTF. CDR3 DNA sequence: TGTGCCAGCATTTTCGGACAGGAAAACTATGGCTACACCTTC.

The gene calls are TRBV19 and TRBJ1-1; D remains unclear. The V gene's germline CDR1 is LNHDA and CDR2 SQIVND (reference sequence). Trimming shortened V by 1 base and J by 0 bases, and 12 bases separated the two germline ends. This CDR3 comprises 16 residues. The chain's CDR3 is CASSIGVQALNTEAFF. For the CDR3, the DNA is TGTGCCAGTAGTATAGGGGTTCAGGCCTTGAACACTGAAGCTTTCTTT. The full variable domain, rest sourced from reference TRBV19 and TRBJ1-1, is DGGITQSPKYLFRKEGQNVTLSCEQNLNHDAMYWYRQDPGQGLRLIYYSQIVNDFQKGDIAEGYSVSREKKESFPLTVTSAQKNPTAFYLCASSIGVQALNTEAFFGQGTRLTVV.

This clone was recorded many times. The V and J genes are TRBV6-2 or TRBV6-3 and TRBJ2-3; possibly TRBD2 for D (5 bases). There are 14 residues in the CDR3. The germline V and J ends were trimmed by 5 bases and 3 bases, with 12 bases remaining between them. CDR1 and CDR2 (germline): MNHEY, SVGEGT. CDR3 sequence reads: CASSRSGFTDTQYF. The DNA for the CDR3 is TGTGCCAGCAGTCGCTCGGGGTTTACAGATACGCAGTATTTT.

This chain joins TRBV5-1 and TRBJ1-1; 8 bases are a match to TRBD1. The CDR3 sequence is 16 residues long. J lost 5 bases, V lost 1 base, and 10 bases had no gene match. Germline V gene lookup returns CDR1 SGHRS and CDR2 YFSETQ. For the CDR3, the DNA is TGCGCCAGCAGCTTGACCAGGGGACAGGTTAATACTGAAGCTTTCTTT. Translation gives CASSLTRGQVNTEAFF.

This clone was observed a few times. The chain couples TRBV11-2 to TRBJ1-2; D unclear. V dropped 6 bases and J dropped 1 base, with 12 bases sitting between them. This CDR3 contains 14 residues. CDR1 SGHAT and CDR2 FQNNGV come from the germline V gene. DNA of the CDR3: TGTGCCAGCAGGGTAGGAGGAGTTAACTATGGCTACACCTTC. Translation: CASRVGGVNYGYTF.

V and J are TRBV7-6 and TRBJ2-2, with 10 bases aligning to TRBD1. In germline, CDR1 is SGHVS, CDR2 FNYEAQ. The CDR3 totals 17 residues. V shed 4 bases and J 6 bases; nucleotides not matched to a gene: 11. The CDR3 region has the DNA TGTGCCAGCAGCTCGACTCCGGGACAGGGGTCCCCCGGGGAGCTGTTTTTT. It encodes CASSSTPGQGSPGELFF.

The rearrangement uses TRBV29-1 and TRBJ2-3; a weak D match, TRBD2 (5 bases). The germline gives CDR1 SQVTM, CDR2 ANQGSEA. The CDR3 covers 14 residues. The germline V and J ends were trimmed by 4 bases and 0 bases, with 11 bases remaining between them. The CDR3 loop is CSVAFGVSTDTQYF. CDR3 DNA sequence: TGCAGCGTTGCTTTCGGGGTTAGCACAGATACGCAGTATTTT.

The chain links TRBV6-2 or TRBV6-3 to TRBJ2-7; 12 bases align to TRBD2. V lost 2 bases, J lost 5 bases, and 4 bases stayed unmatched. This CDR3 contains 15 residues. Germline-derived CDR1 and CDR2 are MNHEY and SVGEGT. The CDR3 here is CASSYKLAGGHEQYF. The CDR3 nucleotides are TGTGCCAGCAGTTACAAACTAGCGGGAGGCCACGAGCAGTACTTC.

This chain uses TRBV6-5 with TRBJ1-1, with TRBD1 matching over 9 bases. The ends lost 0 bases at V and 1 base at J; junction bases unmatched: 3. CDR1 is MNHEY and CDR2 is SVGAGI in the germline V gene. The CDR3 runs to 16 residues. This CDR3 reads CASSYSSDRGNTEAFF. CDR3 DNA: TGTGCCAGCAGTTACTCCTCGGACAGGGGGAACACTGAAGCTTTCTTT.

The chain combines TRBV6-5 with TRBJ2-5, with TRBD2 matching over 7 bases. Germline CDR1 is MNHEY and CDR2 is SVGAGI. The CDR3 sequence is 12 residues long. The junction had 6 bases not matched to a gene; V was cut back by 7 bases and J by 7 bases. Here the CDR3 reads CASKGTGGTQYF. CDR3 sequence (DNA): TGTGCCAGCAAGGGAACGGGGGGGACCCAGTACTTC.